The next 3 T cell receptor beta chains were all read from a single sample in a study of OX40 agonist ivuxolimab in advanced cancers. The table came from immunoSEQ multiplex PCR; TCRdb's copy has only in-frame clones and leaves some out. The profile covers fewer than 140,000 clones, with about nine tenths appearing a single time and 0.48% taken by the ten largest. Sequencing used CD4+ or CD8+ T cells sorted from blood, obtained in a trial of the OX40 agonist ivuxolimab. The receptors shown here come from an adult with an advanced solid tumor such as melanoma, head and neck, liver or kidney cancer.

The V gene is TRBV5-6, the J gene TRBJ1-3; D remains ambiguous. Germline assignment: CDR1 SGHDT and CDR2 YYEEEE. CDR3 length equals 13 residues. V lost 2 bases to trimming and J lost 1 base, with 4 bases between them. In nucleotides, the CDR3 is TGTGCCAGCAGCTTTGGTTCTGGAAACACCATATATTTT. Translating it yields CASSFGSGNTIYF.

This chain links TRBV23-1 with TRBJ1-5; D remains unclear. TRBV23-1 has ORF status, its function being uncertain. Between the trimmed V and J ends, which lost 5 bases and 7 bases, there was a span of 15 bases. The CDR3 has 14 amino acids. The CDR3 reads CASSNPRGPQPQHF. The CDR3 DNA reads as TGCGCCAGCAGTAACCCCCGGGGTCCCCAGCCCCAGCATTTT.

The chain has TRBV5-8 and TRBJ2-2; possibly TRBD1 for D (6 bases). Germline CDR1 reads SGHTS; CDR2 reads YDEGEE. The CDR3 is made up of 16 amino acids. V was cut by 1 base and J by 0 bases, with 10 bases left in between. The CDR3 here is CASSLLGQSNTGELFF. The CDR3 nucleotides read TGTGCCAGCAGCTTGTTAGGACAGTCGAACACCGGGGAGCTGTTTTTT.